The rows below give T cell receptor beta chains drawn from one sample of a study of shared clonotypes between healthy human individuals. Profiled with immunoSEQ multiplex PCR; TCRdb holds only in-frame clones, not every one. The sample has about 2 million clones, 90% to 95% seen once; the top ten hold 0.13%. Specimen: naive CD4+ T cells sorted from blood. The source is a man younger than 35 in good health. Each CDR3 is given with its conserved first and last residue. A D gene is named only where the DNA matches it firmly. Size tells how often a clone was seen (once, few, many) or the class of an expanded clone, and some rows leave it out.

D gene | clone size | J gene | V gene | CDR3 DNA | CDR3 protein
TRBD1 | - | TRBJ2-2 | TRBV10-3 | TGTGCCATCAGAGAAGTCGGGGACAGGGGGATGATGTCGGGCACCGGGGAGCTGTTTTTT | CAIREVGDRGMMSGTGELFF
TRBD1 | - | TRBJ1-2 | TRBV9 | TGTGCCAGCAGCCGGGACAGGGGCGATGGCTACACCTTC | CASSRDRGDGYTF
TRBD1 | - | TRBJ1-5 | TRBV10-3 | TGTGCCATCAGTGAGTGGGACAGGGGTGGCCAGCCCCAGCATTTT | CAISEWDRGGQPQHF
TRBD1 | - | TRBJ2-5 | TRBV5-1 | TGCGCCAGCAGCTTGGCCCTCGGGACAGGGACGGAGACCCAGTACTTC | CASSLALGTGTETQYF
- | - | TRBJ2-3 | TRBV10-3 | TGTGCCATCAGGGCTTGGGGGGGCAGCACAGATACGCAGTATTTT | CAIRAWGGSTDTQYF
TRBD1 | - | TRBJ1-3 | TRBV15 | TGTGCCACCAGCAGTTTAGGGACAGTGGGCTCTGGAAACACCATATATTTT | CATSSLGTVGSGNTIYF
TRBD2 | - | TRBJ2-3 | TRBV5-7 | TGTGCCAGCAGCTTAGATAGCGGGGTCGGCACAGATACGCAGTATTTT | CASSLDSGVGTDTQYF
- | - | TRBJ2-1 | TRBV5-1 | TGCGCCAGCAGCTTGGTTGAGTGGGGGGGCCGAGACAATGAGCAGTTCTTC | CASSLVEWGGRDNEQFF
TRBD1 | - | TRBJ1-5 | TRBV10-2 | TGCGCCAGCAGTGAGCCAGGACAGGGATTCAATCAGCCCCAGCATTTT | CASSEPGQGFNQPQHF
- | - | TRBJ2-1 | TRBV4-1 | TGCGCCAGCAGCCAAGTAGGTTCCTACAATGAGCAGTTCTTC | CASSQVGSYNEQFF
- | - | TRBJ2-7 | TRBV2 | TGTGCCAGCGGCCAAACATACGAGCAGTACTTC | CASGQTYEQYF
- | - | TRBJ2-1 | TRBV28 | TGTGCCAGCAGTTCCTTTATGACTACCGTCGGTGAGCAGTTCTTC | CASSSFMTTVGEQFF
TRBD1 | - | TRBJ2-5 | TRBV7-2 | TGTGCCAGCAGCATTTCCAGGGGGCCGGCGACCCAGTACTTC | CASSISRGPATQYF
- | - | TRBJ2-7 | TRBV10-3 | TGTGCCATCCGTGGGCAGGGTAGGAATACGGACGAGCAGTACTTC | CAIRGQGRNTDEQYF
- | - | TRBJ1-4 | TRBV28 | TGTGCCAGCAGTTTAGGGGGGGGCCCTAATGAAAAACTGTTTTTT | CASSLGGGPNEKLFF
- | - | TRBJ2-3 | TRBV5-1 | TGCGCCAGCAAGATCCGAAGGGGTGCAGATACGCAGTATTTT | CASKIRRGADTQYF
- | once | TRBJ2-7 | TRBV6-5 | TGTGCCAGCAGTTACCGGGACATAGACGAGCAGTACTTC | CASSYRDIDEQYF
TRBD1 | - | TRBJ2-4 | TRBV4-3 | TGCGCCAGCAGCCAGGGACAGGGGGCTTTAGCCAAAAACATTCAGTACTTC | CASSQGQGALAKNIQYF
- | - | TRBJ1-1 | TRBV5-1 | TGCGCCAGCAGCCAACCTTCGGGGGGAGTAACCACTGAAGCTTTCTTT | CASSQPSGGVTTEAFF
- | - | TRBJ1-1 | TRBV7-9 | TGTGCCGGCACCTTACAGGAGAACACTGAAGCTTTCTTT | CAGTLQENTEAFF
- | - | TRBJ2-1 | TRBV7-2 | TGTGCCAGCAGCGCCCAAAGGGGGGGGGCTGCGGGAGAGCAGTTCTTC | CASSAQRGGAAGEQFF
TRBD2 | - | TRBJ2-7 | TRBV5-4 | TGTGCCAGCAGCGCTCCCGGGACTAGGGAATCCTACGAGCAGTACTTC | CASSAPGTRESYEQYF
- | once | TRBJ2-7 | TRBV28 | TGTGCCAGCACCTCCCCAGGGGGACTTAACTCCTACGAGCAGTACTTC | CASTSPGGLNSYEQYF
- | - | TRBJ1-6 | TRBV30 | TGTGCCTGGCAGACTTTAAGCCTAGCCAATTCACCCCTCCACTTT | CAWQTLSLANSPLHF
TRBD1 | - | TRBJ2-7 | TRBV6-1 | TGTGCCAGCAAGCGTAGGGACAGGGGCGACGAGCAGTACTTC | CASKRRDRGDEQYF
- | - | TRBJ1-2 | TRBV28 | TGTGCCAGCAGTTCGACGGCCAACTATGGCTACACCTTC | CASSSTANYGYTF
- | - | TRBJ1-2 | TRBV6-1 | TGTGCCAGCAGTGAAAGGGTCTATGGCTACACCTTC | CASSERVYGYTF
- | - | TRBJ1-2 | TRBV5-6 | TGTGCCAGCAGCCCCACAGGAATAAACGGCTACACCTTC | CASSPTGINGYTF
- | - | TRBJ2-5 | TRBV5-1 | TGCGCCAGCAGCTTGAGCCTTTCGACAGACCAAGAGACCCAGTACTTC | CASSLSLSTDQETQYF
- | once | TRBJ1-1 | TRBV5-1 | TGCGCCAGCAGCTTGGTCGGTTCAATGAACACTGAAGCTTTCTTT | CASSLVGSMNTEAFF
- | - | TRBJ2-3 | TRBV28 | TGTGCCGCTCCCCCTCCGGGCCCCCGGGCCGATACGCAGTATTTT | CAAPPPGPRADTQYF
- | - | TRBJ2-7 | TRBV5-1 | TGCGCCAGCAGAAGTAGGTACGAGCAGTACTTC | CASRSRYEQYF
TRBD2 | once | TRBJ2-5 | TRBV5-5 | TGTGCCAGCAGCTCAACGGCATTAAGACTAGCGTCAGGAGAGACCCAGTACTTC | CASSSTALRLASGETQYF
TRBD1 | once | TRBJ1-4 | TRBV5-1 | TGCGCCAGCAATCCAGGGGGGGCTAATGAAAAACTGTTTTTT | CASNPGGANEKLFF
TRBD2 | - | TRBJ2-5 | TRBV7-2 | TGTGCCAGCAGCCTAGCGGAGGGGTACCAAGAGACCCAGTACTTC | CASSLAEGYQETQYF
- | - | TRBJ1-4 | TRBV2 | TGTGCCAGCAGCCAAAACATGGGGGAAAAACTGTTTTTT | CASSQNMGEKLFF
TRBD2 | - | TRBJ2-3 | TRBV5-6 | TGTGCCAGCAGCCCGTGGACTAGCGGGAGTCTGACAGATACGCAGTATTTT | CASSPWTSGSLTDTQYF
TRBD2 | once | TRBJ2-7 | TRBV28 | TGTGCCAGCAGTTCCGGGACTAGTGCCGAGCAGTACTTC | CASSSGTSAEQYF
- | - | TRBJ2-5 | TRBV21-1 | TGTGCCAGCAGCAGGGCACAGGAGGTCGGGACCCAGTACTTC | CASSRAQEVGTQYF
- | - | TRBJ2-2 | TRBV14 | TGTGCCAGCAGCCGCCTGGGTACCGGGGAGCTGTTTTTT | CASSRLGTGELFF
TRBD1 | - | TRBJ2-7 | TRBV2 | TGTGCCAGCACGGGACAGGCCCACGAGCAGTACTTC | CASTGQAHEQYF
- | - | TRBJ2-3 | TRBV4-3 | TGCGCCAGCAGCCCAAGGGAACGCTCCACAGATACGCAGTATTTT | CASSPRERSTDTQYF
- | - | TRBJ1-2 | TRBV28 | TGTGCCAGCAGTTTCCCGGGACATAACTATGGCTACACCTTC | CASSFPGHNYGYTF
TRBD2 | - | TRBJ2-7 | TRBV7-2 | TGTGCCAGCAGCAGGACTAGCGGGAGGTACGAGCAGTACTTC | CASSRTSGRYEQYF
- | once | TRBJ2-5 | TRBV28 | TGTGCCAGCAACCCACAGGGATCACAAGAGACCCAGTACTTC | CASNPQGSQETQYF
- | - | TRBJ1-5 | TRBV2 | TGTGCCAGCAGCCCTAACAGGGCCTATAGCAATCAGCCCCAGCATTTT | CASSPNRAYSNQPQHF
- | once | TRBJ2-3 | TRBV10-3 | TGTGCCATCAGTGAGTCTGGGGGTGGGGATACGCAGTATTTT | CAISESGGGDTQYF
- | - | TRBJ2-7 | TRBV9 | TGTGCCAGCCTTCGCACCCCAGGGACCTACGAGCAGTACTTC | CASLRTPGTYEQYF
- | - | TRBJ1-1 | TRBV5-1 | TGCGCCAGCAGCTTTTCTTTCTCAACAGCTATCCTTGGTGAAGCTTTCTTT | CASSFSFSTAILGEAFF
TRBD1 | - | TRBJ1-1 | TRBV5-1 | TGCGCCAGCAGCTTGGGGGACAGGGTTACATCCGGCACTGAAGCTTTCTTT | CASSLGDRVTSGTEAFF
- | once | TRBJ1-1 | TRBV30 | TGTGCCTGGAGTCTCACCGGGGGGTTGAGCACTGAAGCTTTCTTT | CAWSLTGGLSTEAFF
- | - | TRBJ2-1 | TRBV19 | TGTGCCAGTAGTCGTACGGGACTTTCCTACAATGAGCAGTTCTTC | CASSRTGLSYNEQFF